What follows is one T cell receptor (beta chain) and its context. No antigen is known for it. Patients all relapsed after autologous stem cell transplantation, and there was variation in brentuximab vedotin exposure. The record originates from a study of PD-1 blockade in classical Hodgkin lymphoma. Study-level findings and limits: Diversity in CD4+ TCRs, unlike that measured in CD8+ TCRs, had risen significantly by C4D1. Later analyses included only patients treated at least 1 year post-ASCT. Complete responders started with a diversity level that resembled newly diagnosed patients at baseline. Healthy donors reportedly exceeded newly diagnosed patients in baseline TCR diversity.

The method was immunoSEQ multiplex PCR; TCRdb's version includes in-frame clones alone and lacks a portion of them. This sample carries some 13,000 clones, roughly 82% of them seen once, and the ten largest clones take roughly 4.2%. V was cut by 1 base and J by 3 bases, with 13 bases left in between. The germline CDR1 and CDR2 sequences are SGHVS and FQNEAQ. CDR3 length equals 16 residues. The sample here was peripheral blood mononuclear cells (PBMCs), taken at baseline. This receptor was taken from a human donor with classical Hodgkin lymphoma. The chain has TRBV7-8 and TRBJ2-1; D is possibly TRBD1 or TRBD2 (6 bases each). The CDR3 protein is CASSLGRDNLYNEQFF. As DNA, the CDR3 is TGTGCCAGCAGCTTAGGGAGGGACAACCTCTACAATGAGCAGTTCTTC. Combining the CDR3 with reference TRBV7-8 and TRBJ2-1 gives the whole variable domain GAGVSQSPRYKVAKRGQDVALRCDPISGHVSLFWYQQALGQGPEFLTYFQNEAQLDKSGLPSDRFFAERPEGSVSTLKIQRTQQEDSAVYLCASSLGRDNLYNEQFFGPGTRLTVL.